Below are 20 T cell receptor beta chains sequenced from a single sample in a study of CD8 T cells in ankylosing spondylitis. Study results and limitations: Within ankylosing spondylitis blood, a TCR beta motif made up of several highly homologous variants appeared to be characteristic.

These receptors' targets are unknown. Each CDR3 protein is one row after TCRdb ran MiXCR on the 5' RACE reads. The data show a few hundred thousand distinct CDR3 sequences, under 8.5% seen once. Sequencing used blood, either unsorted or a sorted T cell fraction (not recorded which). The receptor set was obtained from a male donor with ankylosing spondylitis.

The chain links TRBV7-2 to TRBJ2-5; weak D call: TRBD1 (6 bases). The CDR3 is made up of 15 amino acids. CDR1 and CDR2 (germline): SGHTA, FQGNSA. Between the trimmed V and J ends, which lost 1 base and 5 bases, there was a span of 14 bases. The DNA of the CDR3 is TGTGCCAGCAGCTTAGTTTTTGGGGGCGCGGAGACCCAGTACTTC. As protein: CASSLVFGGAETQYF.

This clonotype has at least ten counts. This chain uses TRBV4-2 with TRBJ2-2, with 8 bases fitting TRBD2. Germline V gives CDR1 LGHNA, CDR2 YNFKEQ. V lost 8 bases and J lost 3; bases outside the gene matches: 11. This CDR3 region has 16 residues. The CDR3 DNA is TGTGCCAGCCGGGATAGTAGCGGGAAGGACACCGGGGAGCTGTTTTTT. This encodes CASRDSSGKDTGELFF.

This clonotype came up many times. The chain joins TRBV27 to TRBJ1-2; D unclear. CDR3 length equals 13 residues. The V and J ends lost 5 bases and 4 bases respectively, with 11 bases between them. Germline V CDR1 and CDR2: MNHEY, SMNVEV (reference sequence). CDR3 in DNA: TGTGCCAGCAGTCCACGAGCTGGCTATGGCTACACCTTC. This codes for CASSPRAGYGYTF.

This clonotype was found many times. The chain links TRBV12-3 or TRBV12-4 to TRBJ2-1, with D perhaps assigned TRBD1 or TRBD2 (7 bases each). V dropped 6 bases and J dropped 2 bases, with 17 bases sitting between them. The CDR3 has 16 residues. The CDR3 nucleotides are TGTGCCAGCAGCCCAGGGGGGGACATAGCCTACAATGAGCAGTTCTTC. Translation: CASSPGGDIAYNEQFF.

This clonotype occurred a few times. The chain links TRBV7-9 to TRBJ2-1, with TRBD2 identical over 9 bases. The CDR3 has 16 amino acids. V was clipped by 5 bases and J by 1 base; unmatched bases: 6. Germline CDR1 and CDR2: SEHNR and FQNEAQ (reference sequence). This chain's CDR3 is CASSARSGRSYNEQFF. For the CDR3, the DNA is TGTGCCAGCAGCGCCCGTAGCGGGAGATCCTACAATGAGCAGTTCTTC.

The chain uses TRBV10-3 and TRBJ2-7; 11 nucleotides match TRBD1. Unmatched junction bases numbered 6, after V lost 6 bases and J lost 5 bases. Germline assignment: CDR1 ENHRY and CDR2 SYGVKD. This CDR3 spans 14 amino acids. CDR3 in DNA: TGTGCCATCAGCCACGGGACAGGGGGAGACGAGCAGTACTTC. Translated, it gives CAISHGTGGDEQYF.

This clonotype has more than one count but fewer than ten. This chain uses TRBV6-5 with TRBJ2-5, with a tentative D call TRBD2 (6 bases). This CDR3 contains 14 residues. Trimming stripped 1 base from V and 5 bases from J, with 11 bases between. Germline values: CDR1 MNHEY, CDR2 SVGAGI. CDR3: CASSYWPSVETQYF. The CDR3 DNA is TGTGCCAGCAGTTACTGGCCTAGCGTGGAGACCCAGTACTTC.

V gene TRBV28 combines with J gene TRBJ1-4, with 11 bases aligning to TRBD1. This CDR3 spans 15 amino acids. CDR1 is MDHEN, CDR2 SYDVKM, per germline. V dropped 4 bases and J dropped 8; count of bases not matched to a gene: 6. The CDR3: CASSSPGQGEEKLFF. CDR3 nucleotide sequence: TGTGCCAGCAGTTCGCCGGGACAGGGGGAAGAAAAACTGTTTTTT.

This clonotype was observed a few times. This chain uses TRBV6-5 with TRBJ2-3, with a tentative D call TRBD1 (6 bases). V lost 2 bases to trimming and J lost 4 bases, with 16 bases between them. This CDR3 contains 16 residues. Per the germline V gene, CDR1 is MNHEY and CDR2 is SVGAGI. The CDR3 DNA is TGTGCCAGCAGTTACGAGACAGGATTGAGTTCAGATACGCAGTATTTT. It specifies CASSYETGLSSDTQYF.

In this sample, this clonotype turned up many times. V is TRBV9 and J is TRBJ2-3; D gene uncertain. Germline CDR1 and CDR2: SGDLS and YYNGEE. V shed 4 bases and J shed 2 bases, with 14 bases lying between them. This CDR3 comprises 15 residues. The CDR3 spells CASSPPDLSTDTQYF. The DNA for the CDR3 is TGTGCCAGCAGCCCTCCGGACCTATCCACAGATACGCAGTATTTT.

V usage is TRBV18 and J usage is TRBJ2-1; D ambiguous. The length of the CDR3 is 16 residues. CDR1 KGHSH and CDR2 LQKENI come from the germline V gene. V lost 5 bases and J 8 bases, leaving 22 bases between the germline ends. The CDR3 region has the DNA TGTGCCAGCTCAAAAAGGACCGGCGGAGAAGTCGATGAGCAGTTCTTC. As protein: CASSKRTGGEVDEQFF.

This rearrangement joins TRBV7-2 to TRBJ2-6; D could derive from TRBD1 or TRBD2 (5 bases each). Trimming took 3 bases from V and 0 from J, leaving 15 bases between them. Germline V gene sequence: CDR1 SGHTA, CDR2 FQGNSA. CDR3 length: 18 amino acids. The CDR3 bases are TGTGCCAGCAGCTTTAGCCCGGGACGGAGCTCTGGGGCCAACGTCCTGACTTTC. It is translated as CASSFSPGRSSGANVLTF.

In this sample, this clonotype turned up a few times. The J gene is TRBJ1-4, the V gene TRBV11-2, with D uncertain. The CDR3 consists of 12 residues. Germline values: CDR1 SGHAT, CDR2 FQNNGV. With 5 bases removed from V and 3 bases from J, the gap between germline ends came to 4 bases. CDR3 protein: CASSRSNEKLFF. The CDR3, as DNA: TGTGCCAGCAGCCGATCTAATGAAAAACTGTTTTTT.

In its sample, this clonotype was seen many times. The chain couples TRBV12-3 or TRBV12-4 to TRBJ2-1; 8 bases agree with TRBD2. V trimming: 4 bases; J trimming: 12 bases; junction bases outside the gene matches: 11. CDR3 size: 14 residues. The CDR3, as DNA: TGTGCCAGCAGTTCCGACCTTCCGGGACTAGGGCAGTTCTTC. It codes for CASSSDLPGLGQFF.

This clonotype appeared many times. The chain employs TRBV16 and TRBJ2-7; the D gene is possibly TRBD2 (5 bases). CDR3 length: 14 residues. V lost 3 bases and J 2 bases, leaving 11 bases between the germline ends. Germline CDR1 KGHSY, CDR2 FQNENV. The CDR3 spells CASSHTEGTYEQYF. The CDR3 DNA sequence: TGTGCCAGCAGCCACACAGAGGGTACCTACGAGCAGTACTTC.

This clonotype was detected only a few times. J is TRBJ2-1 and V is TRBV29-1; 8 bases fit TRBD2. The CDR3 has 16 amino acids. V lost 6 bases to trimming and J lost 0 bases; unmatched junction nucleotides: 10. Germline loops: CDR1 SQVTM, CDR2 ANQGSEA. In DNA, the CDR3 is TGCAGCGTGGAGGGAACTAGCGGTAGCTCCTACAATGAGCAGTTCTTC. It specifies CSVEGTSGSSYNEQFF.

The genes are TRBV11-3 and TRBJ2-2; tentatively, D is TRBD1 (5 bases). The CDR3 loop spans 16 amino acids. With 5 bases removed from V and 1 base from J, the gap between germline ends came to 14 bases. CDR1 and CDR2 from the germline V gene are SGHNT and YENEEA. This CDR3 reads CASSARAGQNTGELFF. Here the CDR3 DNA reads TGTGCCAGCAGCGCCAGAGCCGGACAGAACACCGGGGAGCTGTTTTTT.

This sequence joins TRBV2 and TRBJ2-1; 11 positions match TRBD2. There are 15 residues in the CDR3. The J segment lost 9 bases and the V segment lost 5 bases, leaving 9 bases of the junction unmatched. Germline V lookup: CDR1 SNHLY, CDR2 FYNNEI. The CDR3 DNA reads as TGTGCCAGCAGTCCCTTAGCGGGAGGGCCGAGTGAGCAGTTCTTC. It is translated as CASSPLAGGPSEQFF. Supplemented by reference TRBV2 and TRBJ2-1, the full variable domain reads EPEVTQTPSHQVTQMGQEVILRCVPISNHLYFYWYRQILGQKVEFLVSFYNNEISEKSEIFDDQFSVERPDGSNFTLKIRSTKLEDSAMYFCASSPLAGGPSEQFFGPGTRLTVL.

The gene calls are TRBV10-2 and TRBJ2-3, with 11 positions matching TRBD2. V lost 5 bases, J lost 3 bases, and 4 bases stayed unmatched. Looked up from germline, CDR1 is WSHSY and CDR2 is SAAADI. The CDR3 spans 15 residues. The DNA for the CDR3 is TGCGCCAGCAGTCAACTAGCGGGAGTAACAGATACGCAGTATTTT. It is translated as CASSQLAGVTDTQYF.

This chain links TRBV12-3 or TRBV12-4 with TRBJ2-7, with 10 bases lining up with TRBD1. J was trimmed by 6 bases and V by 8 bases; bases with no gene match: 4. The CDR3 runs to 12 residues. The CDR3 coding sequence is TGTGCCAGCGGAAGGACAGGGGGCGAGCAGTACTTC. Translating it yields CASGRTGGEQYF.